The 31 T cell receptor beta chains in this list originate from one sample, sequenced in a study of T cell changes during pregnancy in multiple sclerosis. Libraries were prepared by immunoSEQ multiplex PCR; TCRdb keeps only in-frame clonotypes and omits some of them. The sample includes 30,000 to 40,000 clones, around 93% seen only once; the top ten take roughly 0.45%. The material was CD4+ T cells from peripheral blood mononuclear cells, obtained in the third trimester of pregnancy. The source of these receptors is a female donor in good health, enrolled as a control in a pregnancy study.

The chain uses TRBV30 and TRBJ1-2; D may be TRBD1 (6 bases). The germline V and J ends were trimmed by 4 bases and 4 bases, with 16 bases remaining between them. CDR3 length equals 14 residues. From germline, CDR1 is GTSNPN and CDR2 SVGIG (reference sequence). The CDR3 coding sequence is TGTGCCTGGAATCCTAGGGGGGGAATCTATGGCTACACCTTC. The encoded protein is CAWNPRGGIYGYTF.

Of note for this clone: A read error may account for a junction end that differs from germline. The gene calls are TRBV4-3 and TRBJ2-5, with TRBD2 as a possible D gene (6 bases). The germline gives CDR1 LGHNA, CDR2 YSLEER. There are 16 residues in the CDR3. This CDR3 reads CASIVRAAGRQEAQYF. CDR3 DNA sequence: TGCGCCAGCATCGTCCGTGCCGCGGGAAGACAAGAGGCCCAGTACTTC.

This chain joins TRBV25-1 and TRBJ1-3; tentative D call: TRBD1 (5 bases). CDR1 is MGHDK and CDR2 is SYGVNS in the germline V gene. V lost 6 bases, J lost 0 bases, and 15 bases lay in between. The CDR3 extends over 16 amino acids. CDR3 DNA sequence: TGTGCCAGCAGCGCATACAGGAAGAGCTCTGGAAACACCATATATTTT. Protein product: CASSAYRKSSGNTIYF.

J is TRBJ2-1 and V is TRBV7-2, with 16 bases lining up with TRBD2. The germline CDR1 and CDR2 sequences are SGHTA and FQGNSA. The CDR3 has 15 residues. J gave up 9 bases and V 5 bases, and 4 bases lay outside the gene matches. This CDR3 reads CASSRGTSGGVEQFF. In DNA form, the CDR3 reads TGTGCCAGCAGCAGAGGGACTAGCGGGGGGGTTGAGCAGTTCTTC.

CDR3 in amino acids: CASSEAGSQPQHF. CDR3 DNA sequence: TGTGCCAGCTCAGAAGCAGGGTCTCAGCCCCAGCATTTT. This rearrangement joins TRBV18 to TRBJ1-5, with D tentatively TRBD1 (5 bases). Germline CDR1 and CDR2: KGHSH and LQKENI. CDR3 length: 13 amino acids. Trimming stripped 5 bases from V and 6 bases from J, with 11 bases between.

There are a few counts of this clone. The gene calls are TRBV4-1 and TRBJ2-5; the match to TRBD2 covers 9 bases. Germline lookup yields CDR1 MGHRA and CDR2 YSYEKL. The V gene end was trimmed by 1 base and the J gene end by 0 bases; junction bases not matched to a gene: 0. This CDR3 has 15 residues. CDR3 region: CASSQGTSDQETQYF. The CDR3 DNA reads as TGCGCCAGCAGCCAAGGGACTAGCGACCAAGAGACCCAGTACTTC.

This chain connects TRBV19 to TRBJ2-4; 9 bases match TRBD1. CDR1 LNHDA and CDR2 SQIVND come from the germline V gene (reference sequence). This CDR3 region has 14 residues. The ends lost 6 bases at V and 10 bases at J; junction bases unmatched: 10. CDR3 loop: CASRIQGASRIQYF. The CDR3 DNA reads as TGTGCCAGTAGAATACAGGGGGCTAGTAGGATTCAGTACTTC.

This clone was observed a single time. The chain employs TRBV19 and TRBJ1-5; 10 bases are a match to TRBD1. There are 16 residues in the CDR3. Germline V gene lookup returns CDR1 LNHDA and CDR2 SQIVND (reference sequence). With V trimmed by 3 bases and J by 3 bases, 5 bases remained unmatched. The CDR3 DNA follows: TGTGCCAGTAGTATTACGGACAGGGGGTCCAATCAGCCCCAGCATTTT. It is translated as CASSITDRGSNQPQHF. Full variable domain (outside the CDR3, taken from reference TRBV19 and TRBJ1-5): DGGITQSPKYLFRKEGQNVTLSCEQNLNHDAMYWYRQDPGQGLRLIYYSQIVNDFQKGDIAEGYSVSREKKESFPLTVTSAQKNPTAFYLCASSITDRGSNQPQHFGDGTRLSIL.

The J gene is TRBJ2-3, the V gene TRBV30; 11 positions agree with TRBD2. There are 13 residues in the CDR3. V dropped 6 bases and J dropped 5; count of bases not matched to a gene: 4. Germline loops: CDR1 GTSNPN, CDR2 SVGIG (reference sequence). In DNA, the CDR3 is TGTGCCTGTTTAGCGGGGGGGGGAGATACGCAGTATTTT. This translates into CACLAGGGDTQYF.

The chain has TRBV7-8 and TRBJ2-7; tentatively, D is TRBD2 (7 bases). This CDR3 has 20 residues. CDR1 SGHVS and CDR2 FQNEAQ come from the germline V gene. V was clipped by 1 base and J by 4 bases, with 29 bases between them. The CDR3 sequence: CASSLEFKGGSRGGSYEQYF. CDR3 nucleotides: TGTGCCAGCAGCTTAGAGTTTAAAGGCGGGAGTAGGGGGGGCTCTTACGAGCAGTACTTC.

This clone has a single count. This chain links TRBV5-3 with TRBJ2-7, with no clear D. TRBV5-3 is given ORF status, its function remaining uncertain. CDR3 length equals 15 residues. The germline V and J ends were trimmed by 0 bases and 5 bases, with 15 bases remaining between them. The CDR3 region is CARSLALEERHEQYF. The DNA for the CDR3 is TGTGCCAGAAGCTTGGCCCTTGAGGAGCGACACGAGCAGTACTTC.

This clone was counted a single time. The rearrangement uses TRBV28 and TRBJ2-7; the match to TRBD1 covers 9 bases. This CDR3 spans 14 amino acids. Germline assignment: CDR1 MDHEN and CDR2 SYDVKM. V was pared by 7 bases and J by 6 bases, with 10 bases of the junction left unmatched. The CDR3 nucleotides are TGTGCCAGCACCTCAGGACAGGGGAACTCCGAGCAGTACTTC. Translating gives CASTSGQGNSEQYF. Supplemented by reference TRBV28 and TRBJ2-7, the full variable domain reads DVKVTQSSRYLVKRTGEKVFLECVQDMDHENMFWYRQDPGLGLRLIYFSYDVKMKEKGDIPEGYSVSREKKERFSLILESASTNQTSMYLCASTSGQGNSEQYFGPGTRLTVT.

The CDR3 bases are TGTGCCAGCAGTTCGCCGGGTAGCGGGGGGCGGGGGTTCACCGGGGAGCTGTTTTTT. This encodes CASSSPGSGGRGFTGELFF. This chain joins TRBV27 and TRBJ2-2, with 10 bases lining up with TRBD2. The CDR3 spans 19 residues. J gave up 4 bases and V 4 bases, and 15 bases lay outside the gene matches. Germline V gene sequence: CDR1 MNHEY, CDR2 SMNVEV (reference sequence).

As concerns this clone: The junction and the germline gene differ at one end; a read error may be behind it. This chain uses TRBV28 with TRBJ1-5, with D unclear. The germline CDR1 and CDR2 sequences are MDHEN and SYDVKM. The CDR3 is 13 residues long. The CDR3 DNA reads TGTGCCAACAGTTTCGGGTCCAATCAGCCCCAGCATTTT. Its protein product is CANSFGSNQPQHF.

V and J are TRBV2 and TRBJ1-1; TRBD1 matches at 9 bases. The CDR3 covers 12 residues. Losses at the gene ends were 4 bases for V and 10 bases for J; bases not matched to a gene: 4. Per germline, CDR1 SNHLY and CDR2 FYNNEI. CDR3 region: CASSGQGGRAFF. CDR3 in DNA: TGTGCCAGCAGTGGACAGGGGGGACGAGCTTTCTTT.

The chain has TRBV7-3 and TRBJ2-3; 9 bases are a match to TRBD1. V shed 4 bases, J shed 3 bases, and the junction held 5 bases outside the gene matches. Germline V lookup: CDR1 SGHTA, CDR2 FQGTGA. This CDR3 is 15 amino acids long. CDR3 region: CASSSTGGRTDTQYF. Written as DNA, the CDR3 is TGTGCCAGCAGCTCTACAGGGGGCAGGACAGATACGCAGTATTTT.

This sequence joins TRBV6-5 and TRBJ1-2, with 8 nucleotides matching TRBD1. The ends lost 6 bases at V and 9 bases at J; junction bases unmatched: 12. The CDR3 consists of 14 residues. From germline, CDR1 is MNHEY and CDR2 SVGAGI. This chain's CDR3 is CASRLKGQGASYTF. Here the CDR3 DNA reads TGTGCCAGCAGGCTCAAAGGGCAGGGGGCGAGCTACACCTTC.

The chain is built from TRBV28 and TRBJ2-5; D remains ambiguous. Germline CDR1 reads MDHEN; CDR2 reads SYDVKM. Trimming pared 4 bases from V and 4 bases from J, leaving 10 bases between. There are 13 residues in the CDR3. The CDR3 nucleotides are TGTGCCAGCAGTTACGGAGCTGTAGAGACCCAGTACTTC. It encodes CASSYGAVETQYF.

The chain employs TRBV6-6 and TRBJ2-1, with 11 bases that match TRBD1. Germline trimming cut 7 bases from V and 6 bases from J; bases unmatched to any gene: 2. Per the germline V gene, CDR1 is MNHNY and CDR2 is SVGAGI (reference sequence). The CDR3 is 13 amino acids. The CDR3 is CASTGTGGNEQFF. CDR3 bases: TGTGCCAGCACTGGGACAGGGGGCAATGAGCAGTTCTTC.

The chain couples TRBV7-8 to TRBJ2-5; D perhaps matches TRBD1 (6 bases). The germline V and J ends were trimmed by 1 base and 5 bases, with 14 bases remaining between them. CDR1 is SGHVS, CDR2 FQNEAQ, per germline. CDR3 size: 15 residues. The CDR3 spells CASSLEGRQGETQYF. The CDR3 nucleotides read TGTGCCAGCAGCTTAGAAGGCAGGCAGGGGGAGACCCAGTACTTC.

V gene TRBV9 combines with J gene TRBJ2-2, with 7 bases that match TRBD1. V was pared by 5 bases and J by 2 bases, with 9 bases of the junction left unmatched. Germline V CDR1 and CDR2: SGDLS, YYNGEE. The CDR3 has 16 residues. The CDR3 sequence: CASSARGDSNTGELFF. CDR3 nucleotide sequence: TGTGCCAGCAGTGCCCGTGGGGACAGCAACACCGGGGAGCTGTTTTTT.

The genes are TRBV30 and TRBJ1-5, with D possibly TRBD1 on 5 matching bases. The ends were cut back, 4 bases at V and 0 bases at J, with 34 bases in the middle. The CDR3 contains 22 residues. Germline V CDR1 and CDR2: GTSNPN, SVGIG (reference sequence). Here the CDR3 reads CAWIRTVSRYGGYPYSNQPQHF. Written as DNA, the CDR3 is TGTGCCTGGATTAGGACGGTCTCTCGGTACGGGGGTTACCCTTATAGCAATCAGCCCCAGCATTTT.

This clone appeared a single time. This chain uses TRBV29-1 with TRBJ2-6; D remains ambiguous. Looked up from germline, CDR1 is SQVTM and CDR2 is ANQGSEA. Trimming removed 7 bases from V and 1 base from J, with 5 bases in between. CDR3 length equals 12 residues. The CDR3 sequence: CSAVSGANVLTF. CDR3 in DNA: TGCAGCGCAGTTTCTGGGGCCAACGTCCTGACTTTC.

This chain uses TRBV18 with TRBJ2-7; 7 bases line up with TRBD1. Trimming at V came to 2 bases and at J to 0 bases, leaving 1 base not matched to a gene. This CDR3 is built from 14 residues. CDR1 and CDR2 (germline): KGHSH, LQKENI. The CDR3 protein is CASSPGTVSYEQYF. In nucleotides, the CDR3 is TGTGCCAGCTCACCAGGGACAGTCTCCTACGAGCAGTACTTC.

The CDR3 region is CSVDPGEADTQYF. CDR3 nucleotides: TGCAGCGTTGACCCGGGTGAGGCAGATACGCAGTATTTT. This chain joins TRBV29-1 and TRBJ2-3; D ambiguous. V lost 3 bases to trimming and J lost 4 bases, with 11 bases between them. The CDR3 extends over 13 amino acids. From germline, CDR1 is SQVTM and CDR2 ANQGSEA.

This clone has only a few counts. The J gene is TRBJ2-1, the V gene TRBV11-2; maybe TRBD2 (5 bases). The CDR3 is 16 residues long. V lost 5 bases to trimming and J lost 0 bases, with 14 bases between them. From germline, CDR1 is SGHAT and CDR2 FQNNGV. Here the CDR3 DNA reads TGTGCCAGCAGCCTCCGGGGAGCTAGCTCCTACAATGAGCAGTTCTTC. It is translated as CASSLRGASSYNEQFF.

V and J are TRBV18 and TRBJ2-5, with a possible D match to TRBD2 (7 bases). The CDR3 extends over 16 amino acids. V lost 0 bases and J lost 5, with 16 bases in between. The germline V gene has CDR1 KGHSH and CDR2 LQKENI. The CDR3 protein is CASSPPRGPYMETQYF. The CDR3 DNA reads TGTGCCAGCTCACCACCGCGGGGGCCTTATATGGAGACCCAGTACTTC. The full variable domain, its missing parts supplied by reference TRBV18 and TRBJ2-5, is NAGVMQNPRHLVRRRGQEARLRCSPMKGHSHVYWYRQLPEEGLKFMVYLQKENIIDESGMPKERFSAEFPKEGPSILRIQQVVRGDSAAYFCASSPPRGPYMETQYFGPGTRLLVL.

The chain carries TRBV19 and TRBJ2-3; 8 positions agree with TRBD2. Germline CDR1 LNHDA, CDR2 SQIVND (reference sequence). The junction had 12 bases not matched to a gene; V was cut back by 4 bases and J by 6 bases. The CDR3 extends over 16 amino acids. For the CDR3, the DNA is TGTGCCAGTAGTAGGCAAGCGGGGGTGCCTCGGGATACGCAGTATTTT. Translation gives CASSRQAGVPRDTQYF.

The J gene is TRBJ2-7, the V gene TRBV6-5, with D maybe TRBD2 (6 bases). Trimming shortened V by 6 bases and J by 0 bases, and 12 bases separated the two germline ends. The CDR3 contains 14 residues. CDR1 is MNHEY, CDR2 SVGAGI, per germline. Written as DNA, the CDR3 is TGTGCCAGCAGCTACAACGGGGGCTCCTACGAGCAGTACTTC. It specifies CASSYNGGSYEQYF.

The V call is TRBV7-3, the J call TRBJ2-1; D is uncertain. With 1 base removed from V and 7 bases from J, the gap between germline ends came to 11 bases. Germline V lookup: CDR1 SGHTA, CDR2 FQGTGA. The CDR3 spans 14 residues. The CDR3 reads CASSLNLAWNEQFF. CDR3 nucleotides: TGTGCCAGCAGCTTAAATCTGGCTTGGAATGAGCAGTTCTTC.

The chain links TRBV28 to TRBJ2-3; 9 bases fit TRBD2. V trimming: 7 bases; J trimming: 3 bases; junction bases outside the gene matches: 14. Germline CDR1 is MDHEN and CDR2 is SYDVKM. This CDR3 has 17 residues. CDR3 nucleotides: TGTGCCAGCATTTCCGAGGGTGGTCTAGCGGGAACAGATACGCAGTATTTT. Translating it yields CASISEGGLAGTDTQYF.